Below are 32 T cell receptor beta chains sequenced from a single sample in a study of CD8 T cells in ankylosing spondylitis. A single record per CDR3 protein comes from TCRdb applying MiXCR to the 5' RACE reads. The table lists roughly 670,000 distinct CDR3 sequences, under 20% of them singletons. Their antigens are not known. Study observations and caveats: About eight highly homologous variants made up a TCR beta motif that seemed to typify ankylosing spondylitis blood.

The sample comprised blood, either unsorted or a sorted T cell fraction (not recorded which). The receptors stem from a male donor with ankylosing spondylitis.

The chain uses TRBV5-8 and TRBJ1-4, with 7 positions matching TRBD1. V shed 4 bases, J shed 5 bases, and the junction held 8 bases outside the gene matches. CDR1 and CDR2 from the germline V gene are SGHTS and YDEGEE. The CDR3 spans 15 residues. The CDR3 region has the DNA TGTGCCAGCAGCACTGGACAGGCCGGCAATGAAAAACTGTTTTTT. It translates to CASSTGQAGNEKLFF.

The chain combines TRBV5-1 with TRBJ2-5; maybe TRBD1 (6 bases). This CDR3 has 15 residues. Trimming stripped 4 bases from V and 2 bases from J, with 15 bases between. From germline, CDR1 is SGHRS and CDR2 YFSETQ. The CDR3 DNA sequence: TGCGCCAGCAGCCTCGGCTGGGGACATCAAGAGACCCAGTACTTC. Amino acid sequence: CASSLGWGHQETQYF.

This sequence joins TRBV7-2 and TRBJ2-7; 10 bases align to TRBD2. The germline gives CDR1 SGHTA, CDR2 FQGNSA. V lost 5 bases, J lost 5 bases, and 9 bases stayed unmatched. The CDR3 loop spans 15 amino acids. CDR3 region: CASSRSGRVINEQYF. The CDR3 DNA is TGTGCCAGCAGCCGAAGCGGGAGGGTCATCAACGAGCAGTACTTC.

This clonotype was detected ten times or more. V is TRBV7-9 and J is TRBJ1-2; D not certain. Germline values: CDR1 SEHNR, CDR2 FQNEAQ (reference sequence). Trimming left V 1 base short and J 8 bases short, with 11 bases between. This CDR3 region has 13 residues. The CDR3 sequence is CASSLDGVRGYTF. In nucleotides, the CDR3 is TGTGCCAGCAGCTTAGATGGGGTGCGCGGCTACACCTTC.

The chain joins TRBV6-2 or TRBV6-3 to TRBJ2-5, with D possibly matching TRBD1 (5 bases). The CDR3 runs 15 residues. CDR1 MNHEY and CDR2 SVGEGT come from the germline V gene. Between the trimmed V and J ends, which lost 4 bases and 5 bases, there was a span of 17 bases. The DNA of the CDR3 is TGTGCCAGCAGTTTGCTTCAGGGCGCCAGGGAGACCCAGTACTTC. This translates into CASSLLQGARETQYF.

The chain combines TRBV6-1 with TRBJ2-7; no clear D gene. The V end lost 5 bases, the J end lost 5 bases, and 16 bases lay between the germline ends. CDR1 MNHNS and CDR2 SASEGT come from the germline V gene. This CDR3 has 14 residues. As DNA, the CDR3 is TGTGCCAGCAGTCGACTCCGGACGGCGAACGAGCAGTACTTC. Amino acid sequence: CASSRLRTANEQYF.

The table lists this clonotype with a few counts. The chain is built from TRBV3-1 and TRBJ2-2; 8 nucleotides line up with TRBD2. The germline CDR1 and CDR2 sequences are LGHDT and YNNKEL (reference sequence). The V gene end was trimmed by 0 bases and the J gene end by 4 bases; junction bases not matched to a gene: 7. The CDR3 consists of 17 residues. Written as DNA, the CDR3 is TGTGCCAGCAGCCAAGATCGGGGGGGGCCGGCCACCGGGGAGCTGTTTTTT. Amino acid sequence: CASSQDRGGPATGELFF. The full variable domain, in which reference TRBV3-1 and TRBJ2-2 provide the parts outside the CDR3, is DTAVSQTPKYLVTQMGNDKSIKCEQNLGHDTMYWYKQDSKKFLKIMFSYNNKELIINETVPNRFSPKSPDKAHLNLHINSLELGDSAVYFCASSQDRGGPATGELFFGEGSRLTVL.

This clonotype was picked up a small number of times. The chain uses TRBV6-5 and TRBJ1-1, with D possibly TRBD1 on 5 matching bases. The germline V gene has CDR1 MNHEY and CDR2 SVGAGI. This CDR3 is 13 amino acids long. Trimming cost V 2 bases and J 10 bases, with 14 bases left between them. The CDR3 loop reads CASSYGTREAAFF. As DNA, the CDR3 is TGTGCCAGCAGTTACGGGACGAGGGAGGCAGCTTTCTTT.

With regard to this clonotype: Possible read error: a much larger clone is one base away. The chain has TRBV12-3 or TRBV12-4 and TRBJ1-2, with unresolved D. There are 11 residues in the CDR3. V gave up 3 bases and J gave up 10 bases, with 9 bases separating them. The CDR3 DNA reads TGTGCCAGCAGTTTTGGGGATGACTACACCTTC. Encoded protein: CASSFGDDYTF.

In this sample, this clonotype turned up a few times. The chain links TRBV20-1 to TRBJ2-5; TRBD2 might be the D (6 bases). V dropped 6 bases and J dropped 3 bases, with 20 bases sitting between them. The CDR3 covers 15 residues. CDR1 and CDR2 (germline): DFQATT, SNEGSKA (reference sequence). CDR3 loop: CSADPPSGGKETQYF. In DNA form, the CDR3 reads TGCAGTGCCGACCCGCCTTCCGGGGGAAAAGAGACCCAGTACTTC.

The chain joins TRBV5-1 to TRBJ1-1, with TRBD1 matching over 8 bases. The CDR3 sequence is 13 residues long. J was trimmed by 7 bases and V by 3 bases; bases with no gene match: 5. CDR1 is SGHRS and CDR2 is YFSETQ in the germline V gene. CDR3 sequence (DNA): TGCGCCAGCAGCTATACAGGGGGTGGTGAAGCTTTCTTT. Its translation: CASSYTGGGEAFF.

V usage is TRBV18 and J usage is TRBJ1-1; tentatively, D is TRBD1 (5 bases). The length of the CDR3 is 15 residues. Germline loops: CDR1 KGHSH, CDR2 LQKENI. The germline V and J ends were trimmed by 4 bases and 1 base, with 13 bases remaining between them. The CDR3 DNA is TGTGCCAGCTCACAGAATGGGGCCGGGAACACTGAAGCTTTCTTT. It yields the protein CASSQNGAGNTEAFF.

The chain joins TRBV7-3 to TRBJ2-2; no clear D gene. CDR1 is SGHTA, CDR2 FQGTGA, per germline. V lost 1 base, J lost 7 bases, and 7 bases lay in between. This CDR3 contains 13 residues. This CDR3 is CASSLNGDGELFF. The CDR3 DNA reads as TGTGCCAGCAGCTTAAATGGGGACGGGGAGCTGTTTTTT.

This clonotype was detected a few times. The rearrangement links TRBV5-1 to TRBJ2-3; TRBD2 aligns across 10 bases. Germline lookup yields CDR1 SGHRS and CDR2 YFSETQ. This CDR3 region has 15 residues. V lost 1 base and J lost 4; bases outside the gene matches: 3. This chain's CDR3 is CASSLSGLAADTQYF. In nucleotides, the CDR3 is TGCGCCAGCAGCTTGTCCGGACTAGCGGCAGATACGCAGTATTTT.

This clonotype occurred a few times. This chain connects TRBV15 to TRBJ2-1, with D possibly being TRBD1 or TRBD2 (6 bases each). Trimming took off 0 bases at V and 6 bases at J, with 9 bases between the two ends. This CDR3 is built from 14 residues. The V gene's germline CDR1 is LNHNV and CDR2 YYDKDF (reference sequence). CDR3 region: CATSREGGGNEQFF. The CDR3 DNA is TGTGCCACCAGCAGAGAAGGAGGGGGCAATGAGCAGTTCTTC.

This chain connects TRBV28 to TRBJ2-7; D might be TRBD2 (7 bases). Germline lookup yields CDR1 MDHEN and CDR2 SYDVKM. The ends were cut back, 5 bases at V and 1 base at J, with 9 bases in the middle. The CDR3 consists of 13 residues. The CDR3 here is CASSGGASYEQYF. In DNA, the CDR3 is TGTGCCAGCAGTGGGGGGGCTTCCTACGAGCAGTACTTC.

This chain joins TRBV20-1 and TRBJ2-7; unclear D gene. This CDR3 has 10 amino acids. The germline V gene has CDR1 DFQATT and CDR2 SNEGSKA (reference sequence). Trimming took off 0 bases at V and 6 bases at J, with 3 bases between the two ends. CDR3: CSARDTEQYF. DNA of the CDR3: TGCAGTGCTAGAGATACCGAGCAGTACTTC.

This clonotype was observed a few times. Relative to the germline gene, one junction end is altered; a read error may explain this. V is TRBV7-7 and J is TRBJ1-1, with D possibly being TRBD1 (5 bases). The length of the CDR3 is 15 residues. Germline assignment: CDR1 SSHAT and CDR2 FNYEAQ (reference sequence). Here the CDR3 DNA reads TGTGCTAGCAGCTTAGCCTCGACAGCGAACACTGAAGCTTTCTTT. It specifies CASSLASTANTEAFF.

This clonotype has a handful of counts. The gene calls are TRBV11-2 and TRBJ1-2; 10 bases map to TRBD1. Trimming removed 4 bases from V and 0 bases from J; junction bases left unmatched: 5. The CDR3 totals 16 residues. From germline, CDR1 is SGHAT and CDR2 FQNNGV. This CDR3 is CASSSDRGYANYGYTF. CDR3 in DNA: TGTGCCAGCAGCTCGGACAGGGGGTATGCTAACTATGGCTACACCTTC.

V is TRBV2 and J is TRBJ1-5; TRBD1 agrees at 8 bases. CDR3 length: 15 amino acids. The V gene's germline CDR1 is SNHLY and CDR2 FYNNEI. Trimming cost V 7 bases and J 2 bases; bases outside gene matches: 7. For the CDR3, the DNA is TGTGCCAGCACCAGGACAGGGTCGGGCAATCAGCCCCAGCATTTT. Translated: CASTRTGSGNQPQHF. The full variable domain, completed using reference TRBV2 and TRBJ1-5, is EPEVTQTPSHQVTQMGQEVILRCVPISNHLYFYWYRQILGQKVEFLVSFYNNEISEKSEIFDDQFSVERPDGSNFTLKIRSTKLEDSAMYFCASTRTGSGNQPQHFGDGTRLSIL.

The rearrangement uses TRBV6-1 and TRBJ1-6; 11 bases match TRBD1. The germline CDR1 and CDR2 sequences are MNHNS and SASEGT. The junction had 8 bases not matched to a gene; V was cut back by 6 bases and J by 10 bases. The length of the CDR3 is 15 residues. This CDR3 is CASREPGQGGSPLHF. The CDR3 bases are TGTGCCAGCAGGGAGCCGGGACAGGGGGGATCACCCCTCCACTTT.

This clonotype has more than one count but fewer than ten. The chain carries TRBV29-1 and TRBJ2-5; D possibly uses TRBD1 or TRBD2 (5 bases each). CDR1 and CDR2 from the germline V gene are SQVTM and ANQGSEA. The V gene lost 0 bases and the J gene lost 5 bases, with 13 bases spanning the gap. The CDR3 consists of 14 residues. The DNA for the CDR3 is TGCAGCGTTGAAGACAAGGGACGGAAGGAGACCCAGTACTTC. This translates into CSVEDKGRKETQYF.

This clonotype was observed at least ten times. The chain combines TRBV12-3 or TRBV12-4 with TRBJ2-1; a weak D match, TRBD1 (8 bases). Trimming shortened V by 5 bases and J by 2 bases, and 19 bases separated the two germline ends. The CDR3 has 17 residues. In DNA form, the CDR3 reads TGTGCCAGCAGTGGAAACAGGGGGGGAATTGCCTACAATGAGCAGTTCTTC. Protein: CASSGNRGGIAYNEQFF.

The chain is built from TRBV27 and TRBJ2-3, with D tentatively TRBD1 or TRBD2 (5 bases each). Germline V gene lookup returns CDR1 MNHEY and CDR2 SMNVEV (reference sequence). This CDR3 comprises 16 residues. The V gene lost 5 bases and the J gene lost 4 bases, with 19 bases spanning the gap. The CDR3 loop reads CASSLGVEFFADTQYF. For the CDR3, the DNA is TGTGCCAGCAGTCTGGGGGTGGAGTTTTTCGCAGATACGCAGTATTTT.

This clonotype was observed a handful of times. V and J are TRBV27 and TRBJ1-1, with D perhaps TRBD1 (5 bases). The CDR3 sequence is 13 residues long. V lost 6 bases and J 4 bases, leaving 12 bases between the germline ends. The germline V gene has CDR1 MNHEY and CDR2 SMNVEV (reference sequence). Written as DNA, the CDR3 is TGTGCCAGCAGCACCTCAGGGTCCACTGAAGCTTTCTTT. It is translated as CASSTSGSTEAFF.

This clonotype was seen a few times. Sequence at one end of the junction differs from germline and may be a read error. The CDR3 loop reads CSARDKDPGDF. The CDR3 nucleotides are TGCAGTGCTAGAGACAAGGACCCCGGAGACTTC. This rearrangement joins TRBV20-1 to TRBJ2-1; no clear D. The germline V gene encodes CDR1 DFQATT and CDR2 SNEGSKA (reference sequence). CDR3 length: 11 amino acids.

CDR3 DNA sequence: TGTGCCAGCAGCCGACAGGGCACTGAAGCTTTCTTT. It translates to CASSRQGTEAFF. The chain employs TRBV3-1 and TRBJ1-1, with 7 bases that match TRBD1. The CDR3 sequence is 12 residues long. J lost 4 bases, V lost 4 bases, and 0 bases had no gene match. Germline CDR1 and CDR2: LGHDT and YNNKEL (reference sequence).

The chain carries TRBV20-1 and TRBJ2-5, with D perhaps TRBD1 (6 bases). The length of the CDR3 is 14 residues. V lost 1 base and J 3 bases, leaving 12 bases between the germline ends. CDR1 DFQATT and CDR2 SNEGSKA come from the germline V gene (reference sequence). CDR3: CSARGQGHEETQYF. CDR3 sequence (DNA): TGCAGTGCTAGAGGCCAGGGACACGAAGAGACCCAGTACTTC.

In this sample, this clonotype turned up a few times. V gene TRBV29-1 combines with J gene TRBJ2-1, with TRBD2 as a possible D gene (5 bases). V was clipped by 6 bases and J by 3 bases, with 18 bases between them. This CDR3 comprises 15 residues. The germline V gene encodes CDR1 SQVTM and CDR2 ANQGSEA. The CDR3 DNA is TGCAGCGTCCAAGGACTCGAGCGGCTCTACAATGAGCAGTTCTTC. Protein sequence: CSVQGLERLYNEQFF.

The V and J genes are TRBV29-1 and TRBJ1-1, with 8 bases that match TRBD1. V lost 7 bases to trimming and J lost 6 bases; unmatched junction nucleotides: 13. The CDR3 is 14 residues long. Germline CDR1 reads SQVTM; CDR2 reads ANQGSEA. The CDR3 loop reads CSAALNRGRPEAFF. The CDR3 DNA follows: TGCAGCGCTGCCCTAAACAGGGGGAGGCCTGAAGCTTTCTTT.

This clonotype turned up a few times. The chain recombines TRBV2 with TRBJ1-2; possible D gene TRBD1, 6 bases. CDR1 is SNHLY and CDR2 is FYNNEI in the germline V gene. This CDR3 comprises 14 residues. Between the trimmed V and J ends, which lost 9 bases and 7 bases, there was a span of 21 bases. CDR3 DNA: TGTGCCAGTCTACTGGAAGGGGGTATTGGTGGCTACACCTTC. Protein sequence: CASLLEGGIGGYTF.

This clonotype has a handful of counts. J is TRBJ1-5 and V is TRBV20-1; TRBD1 matches 9 bases. The V segment lost 1 base and the J segment 6 bases; nucleotides outside the gene matches: 7. CDR1 is DFQATT and CDR2 is SNEGSKA in the germline V gene (reference sequence). CDR3 size: 15 residues. In DNA form, the CDR3 reads TGCAGTGCTAGAGTTAGGGGACAGGGTGGTCAGCCCCAGCATTTT. It codes for CSARVRGQGGQPQHF.